These 23 T cell receptor beta chains came from one sample sequenced in a study of blood T cell repertoires in COVID-19. Sequencing used immunoSEQ multiplex PCR; TCRdb keeps in-frame clones, though not all of them. This table has 140,000 to 150,000 clones, 80% to 90% appearing once. The sample comprised peripheral blood. These receptors all come from a human donor in a cohort sampled during active COVID-19.

The gene calls are TRBV3-1 (or the pseudogene TRBV3-2) and TRBJ2-3; the match to TRBD2 covers 12 bases. The CDR3 is 18 amino acids. Germline CDR1 LGHDT, CDR2 YNNKEL (reference sequence). The V segment lost 4 bases and the J segment 1 base; nucleotides outside the gene matches: 9. The CDR3 protein is CASSPPTRLAGGTDTQYF. The CDR3 DNA reads as TGTGCCAGCAGCCCTCCGACGCGACTAGCGGGGGGCACAGATACGCAGTATTTT.

The chain combines TRBV6-5 with TRBJ2-7, with 9 positions matching TRBD1. The CDR3 extends over 13 amino acids. The V segment lost 11 bases and the J segment 6 bases; nucleotides outside the gene matches: 11. CDR1 is MNHEY, CDR2 SVGAGI, per germline. The CDR3 DNA sequence: TGTGCCGGTTGTACAGGGGGCTCAGGCGAGCAGTACTTC. Protein product: CAGCTGGSGEQYF.

The chain recombines TRBV5-1 with TRBJ2-5, with D perhaps matching TRBD1 (5 bases). Trimming removed 5 bases at V and 2 bases at J, with 7 bases between. Per the germline V gene, CDR1 is SGHRS and CDR2 is YFSETQ. This CDR3 is 12 amino acids long. For the CDR3, the DNA is TGCGCCAGCAGACAGGAGCAAGAGACCCAGTACTTC. This encodes CASRQEQETQYF. The variable domain in full, with the rest retrieved from reference TRBV5-1 and TRBJ2-5, is KAGVTQTPRYLIKTRGQQVTLSCSPISGHRSVSWYQQTPGQGLQFLFEYFSETQRNKGNFPGRFSGRQFSNSRSEMNVSTLELGDSALYLCASRQEQETQYFGPGTRLLVL.

This chain links TRBV28 with TRBJ1-5; 8 bases align to TRBD1. Unmatched junction bases numbered 12, after V lost 6 bases and J lost 8 bases. CDR1 is MDHEN and CDR2 is SYDVKM in the germline V gene. CDR3 length: 15 residues. The chain's CDR3 is CASSPPGQGREPQHF. In nucleotides, the CDR3 is TGTGCCAGCAGCCCTCCCGGACAGGGAAGGGAGCCCCAGCATTTT.

The rearrangement uses TRBV3-1 (or the pseudogene TRBV3-2) and TRBJ2-1; 9 bases agree with TRBD2. V dropped 6 bases and J dropped 6; count of bases not matched to a gene: 3. The CDR3 has 13 amino acids. CDR1 is LGHDT and CDR2 is YNNKEL in the germline V gene (reference sequence). The CDR3 bases are TGTGCCAGCAGAGCGGGAGGTGGCAATGAGCAGTTCTTC. Residues: CASRAGGGNEQFF.

This chain connects TRBV2 to TRBJ2-5; no reliable D call. The CDR3 runs to 14 residues. Trimming left V 6 bases short and J 5 bases short, with 16 bases between. Germline V CDR1 and CDR2: SNHLY, FYNNEI. The CDR3, as DNA: TGTGCCAGCAGCCCCGACCCAGGAATGGAGACCCAGTACTTC. Its protein product is CASSPDPGMETQYF.

The chain links TRBV5-4 to TRBJ2-5, with TRBD2 matching 13 bases. With V trimmed by 4 bases and J by 5 bases, 8 bases remained unmatched. This CDR3 has 16 amino acids. CDR1 SGHNT and CDR2 YYREEE come from the germline V gene (reference sequence). CDR3 sequence: CASSHRLAGGRETQYF. Written as DNA, the CDR3 is TGTGCCAGCAGCCATCGACTAGCGGGGGGCCGGGAGACCCAGTACTTC.

The genes are TRBV5-1 and TRBJ2-2; maybe TRBD1 (5 bases). This CDR3 region has 13 residues. Germline loops: CDR1 SGHRS, CDR2 YFSETQ. V was pared by 6 bases and J by 6 bases, with 12 bases between. CDR3 nucleotides: TGCGCCAGCACCCCCAGGGTCCCCGGGGAGCTGTTTTTT. As protein: CASTPRVPGELFF. The variable domain in full, with the rest retrieved from reference TRBV5-1 and TRBJ2-2, is KAGVTQTPRYLIKTRGQQVTLSCSPISGHRSVSWYQQTPGQGLQFLFEYFSETQRNKGNFPGRFSGRQFSNSRSEMNVSTLELGDSALYLCASTPRVPGELFFGEGSRLTVL.

This chain joins TRBV18 and TRBJ1-5, with D unresolved. V lost 3 bases and J 3 bases, leaving 9 bases between the germline ends. Looked up from germline, CDR1 is KGHSH and CDR2 is LQKENI. This CDR3 contains 14 residues. The CDR3 is CASSPGIDNQPQHF. The CDR3 DNA is TGTGCCAGCTCACCCGGGATCGACAATCAGCCCCAGCATTTT.

The rearrangement links TRBV27 to TRBJ1-6; D is unresolved. CDR1 and CDR2 from the germline V gene are MNHEY and SMNVEV (reference sequence). V was cut by 8 bases and J by 4 bases, with 12 bases left in between. This CDR3 has 14 residues. The CDR3 DNA reads TGTGCCAGCGGGGTAGGACTTTATAATTCACCCCTCCACTTT. It yields the protein CASGVGLYNSPLHF.

CDR3 in amino acids: CASSFRGYFGYTF. In DNA form, the CDR3 reads TGTGCCAGCAGTTTCAGGGGGTATTTTGGCTACACCTTC. The chain is built from TRBV12-3 or TRBV12-4 and TRBJ1-2; the match to TRBD1 covers 7 bases. The CDR3 length is 13 residues. V lost 3 bases and J lost 7; bases outside the gene matches: 5.

In its sample, this clone was seen once. The V gene is TRBV12-5, the J gene TRBJ2-1, with TRBD2 identical over 10 bases. Unmatched junction bases numbered 4, after V lost 4 bases and J lost 7 bases. The CDR3 has 14 amino acids. Germline CDR1 LGHNT, CDR2 FRNRAP. CDR3 coding DNA: TGTGCTAGTGGTTCTAGCGGGGGCCCAAATGAGCAGTTCTTC. Translated: CASGSSGGPNEQFF.

The chain employs TRBV2 and TRBJ1-3; D is unclear. Germline V gene lookup returns CDR1 SNHLY and CDR2 FYNNEI. The V end lost 3 bases, the J end lost 5 bases, and 11 bases lay between the germline ends. This CDR3 is built from 14 residues. The CDR3 protein is CASSDVRGRNTIYF. CDR3 coding DNA: TGTGCCAGCAGTGATGTTCGGGGAAGAAACACCATATATTTT. The full variable domain, its missing parts supplied by reference TRBV2 and TRBJ1-3, is EPEVTQTPSHQVTQMGQEVILRCVPISNHLYFYWYRQILGQKVEFLVSFYNNEISEKSEIFDDQFSVERPDGSNFTLKIRSTKLEDSAMYFCASSDVRGRNTIYFGEGSWLTVV.

The rearrangement joins TRBV7-8 to TRBJ1-1; D is unclear. The germline V gene encodes CDR1 SGHVS and CDR2 FQNEAQ. The CDR3 spans 14 residues. V gave up 5 bases and J gave up 1 base, with 11 bases separating them. DNA for the CDR3: TGTGCCAGCAGCGCCGCGGGCAGGAACACTGAAGCTTTCTTT. Amino acid sequence: CASSAAGRNTEAFF.

The J gene is TRBJ2-2, the V gene TRBV2, with D maybe TRBD1 (6 bases). CDR3 size: 15 residues. CDR1 and CDR2 from the germline V gene are SNHLY and FYNNEI. V dropped 5 bases and J dropped 5 bases, with 15 bases sitting between them. CDR3 amino acids: CASSIQGTRTGELFF. The CDR3 DNA sequence: TGTGCCAGCAGTATACAGGGAACGAGGACCGGGGAGCTGTTTTTT.

This clone occurred once. This chain joins TRBV4-1 and TRBJ2-3; 11 nucleotides agree with TRBD2. This CDR3 is 15 amino acids long. V was pared by 1 base and J by 6 bases, with 3 bases of the junction left unmatched. Germline assignment: CDR1 MGHRA and CDR2 YSYEKL. The CDR3 coding sequence is TGCGCCAGCAGCCAAGTTAGCGGGGGGGTCGATACGCAGTATTTT. This sequence encodes CASSQVSGGVDTQYF.

V is TRBV4-1 and J is TRBJ1-5; a weak D match, TRBD1 (6 bases). Germline CDR1 and CDR2: MGHRA and YSYEKL. There are 16 residues in the CDR3. With 0 bases removed from V and 0 bases from J, the gap between germline ends came to 9 bases. The CDR3 sequence: CASSQEWTVSNQPQHF. The CDR3 DNA reads TGCGCCAGCAGCCAAGAATGGACAGTTAGCAATCAGCCCCAGCATTTT.

The chain uses TRBV9 and TRBJ2-1, with TRBD2 matching over 9 bases. The CDR3 length is 17 residues. Germline CDR1 and CDR2: SGDLS and YYNGEE. V was pared by 0 bases and J by 9 bases, with 13 bases of the junction left unmatched. The CDR3 bases are TGTGCCAGCAGCGTAGCCCCCAGCGGGGGGCCCCACGGTGAGCAGTTCTTC. Translating it yields CASSVAPSGGPHGEQFF.

The chain is built from TRBV6-1 and TRBJ2-7; D remains unclear. V was trimmed by 0 bases and J by 0 bases, leaving 9 bases between them. CDR1 is MNHNS, CDR2 SASEGT, per germline. The length of the CDR3 is 15 residues. Here the CDR3 reads CASSEASESSYEQYF. The CDR3 region has the DNA TGTGCCAGCAGTGAAGCTTCCGAGAGCTCCTACGAGCAGTACTTC.

V and J are TRBV2 and TRBJ1-2, with TRBD1 matching over 10 bases. Losses at the gene ends were 5 bases for V and 7 bases for J; bases not matched to a gene: 4. Germline V gene data show CDR1 as SNHLY and CDR2 as FYNNEI. CDR3 size: 13 residues. The CDR3 sequence: CASSPRDRGGYTF. In nucleotides, the CDR3 is TGTGCCAGCAGTCCCCGGGACAGGGGTGGCTACACCTTC.

CDR3 region: CASSEKGQGLGREKLFF. The DNA of the CDR3 is TGTGCCAGCAGTGAAAAGGGACAGGGCCTCGGACGCGAAAAACTGTTTTTT. The chain links TRBV6-1 to TRBJ1-4; 9 positions agree with TRBD1. Germline V CDR1 and CDR2: MNHNS, SASEGT. The V gene end was trimmed by 2 bases and the J gene end by 8 bases; junction bases not matched to a gene: 12. CDR3 length equals 17 residues.

The J gene is TRBJ1-2, the V gene TRBV6-2 or TRBV6-3, with 7 bases identical to TRBD1. Germline V lookup: CDR1 MNHEY, CDR2 SVGEGT. Trimming took 2 bases from V and 0 from J; bases not matched to a gene: 0. The CDR3 consists of 14 residues. The CDR3 DNA is TGTGCCAGCAGTTACGGGACAGCTAACTATGGCTACACCTTC. It yields the protein CASSYGTANYGYTF.

The chain combines TRBV21-1 with TRBJ1-5; the D segment call TRBD1 is taken from the table without a DNA check. TRBV21-1 is marked as a pseudogene. The CDR3 runs to 15 residues. CDR3 bases: TGTGCCAGGCAGGTCCCCTTCCTTTGCAATCAGCCCCAGCATTTT. Its protein product is CARQVPFLCNQPQHF.